These 3 T cell receptor beta chains originate from one sample sequenced in a study of T cell responses to AZD1222 COVID-19 vaccine. The data were produced by immunoSEQ multiplex PCR, yet TCRdb's version contains in-frame clones alone and is incomplete. Counted here are about 99,000 clones, around nine tenths occurring once; the ten biggest clones make up around 2.7%. Sequencing was performed on peripheral blood, taken on day 0 of AZD1222 vaccination. The receptors derive from an adult in good health.

V usage is TRBV7-2 and J usage is TRBJ1-2; 7 bases agree with TRBD1. Trimming removed 2 bases from V and 8 bases from J; junction bases left unmatched: 8. The CDR3 extends over 14 amino acids. CDR1 SGHTA and CDR2 FQGNSA come from the germline V gene. CDR3 protein: CASSLTLTGWGYTF. In DNA, the CDR3 is TGTGCCAGCAGCTTAACGTTGACAGGGTGGGGCTACACCTTC.

J is TRBJ1-5 and V is TRBV30; D unclear. The CDR3 is 11 residues long. Germline-derived CDR1 and CDR2 are GTSNPN and SVGIG (reference sequence). V was cut by 1 base and J by 11 bases, with 9 bases left in between. CDR3 in DNA: TGTGCCTGGAGTGAGACTTCGACCCAGCATTTT. This gives the protein CAWSETSTQHF.

This chain uses TRBV5-1 with TRBJ2-2, with a weak D call TRBD2 (6 bases). The CDR3 spans 15 residues. V dropped 0 bases and J dropped 3 bases, with 9 bases sitting between them. Per the germline V gene, CDR1 is SGHRS and CDR2 is YFSETQ. The CDR3 DNA reads TGCGCCAGCAGCTTGGGGAGGGCGGACACCGGGGAGCTGTTTTTT. Protein: CASSLGRADTGELFF.